The present entry profiles one T cell receptor (beta chain) with its context. Its cognate antigen is unknown. The data belong to a study of OX40 agonist ivuxolimab in advanced cancers. Study summary: Ivuxolimab, which is an agonistic anti-OX40 (CD134) antibody, was administered to the patients. Patients in the trial were receiving intravenous ivuxolimab every 2 weeks, at doses of 0.01 to 10 mg/kg. One patient with hepatocellular carcinoma and two with cutaneous melanoma, three in all, had partial responses.

TCRdb's table, derived via immunoSEQ multiplex PCR, lists solely in-frame clones and lacks some. This sample has roughly 69,000 clones, with about 89% found just once. The CDR3 loop spans 13 amino acids. The V end lost 2 bases, the J end lost 2 bases, and 7 bases lay between the germline ends. Germline V gives CDR1 PRHDT, CDR2 FYEKMQ (reference sequence). Study results and limitations: Clonal expansion was seen in CD4+ and CD8+ blood T cells by week 6 at 0.1 to 3.0 mg/kg.

Sequencing was performed on CD4+ or CD8+ T cells sorted from blood, taken in a trial of the OX40 agonist ivuxolimab. This receptor was identified in an adult with an advanced solid tumor such as melanoma, head and neck, liver or kidney cancer. The rearrangement uses TRBV13 and TRBJ2-7, with a weak D call TRBD2 (5 bases). CDR3 region: CASSLPSTYEQYF. The CDR3 DNA follows: TGTGCCAGCAGCTTACCTAGCACCTACGAGCAGTACTTC.